A selection of T cell receptor beta chains follows, all from one sample in a study of blood T cell repertoires in COVID-19. The repertoire was sequenced with immunoSEQ multiplex PCR; TCRdb's copy has only in-frame clones and lacks some. This table holds fewer than 350,000 clones, approximately 86% found once. Specimen: PBMCs or T cells enriched from blood (not recorded which). Receptor source: a woman in her 40s with acute COVID-19. CDR3s include the opening cysteine and the closing phenylalanine or tryptophan. Fields, in order: D gene, J gene, V gene, CDR3 length, clone size, CDR3 protein, CDR3 DNA. D genes are given only for firm matches. Expanded clones are given a class, and other clones once, few, many or no size at all.

D: TRBD2; J: TRBJ2-1; V: TRBV5-4; length: 13; size: NA; CDR3: CASTPTRGDEQFF; DNA: TGTGCCAGCACCCCGACGCGGGGGGATGAGCAGTTCTTC
D: NA; J: TRBJ1-1; V: TRBV6-5; length: 16; size: NA; CDR3: CASSFPRTVRNTEAFF; DNA: TGTGCCAGCAGTTTCCCCCGGACAGTTAGGAACACTGAAGCTTTCTTT
D: TRBD2; J: TRBJ2-3; V: TRBV2; length: 17; size: NA; CDR3: CASSDGLAGVVVDTQYF; DNA: TGTGCCAGCAGTGACGGACTAGCGGGAGTAGTAGTAGATACGCAGTATTTT
D: TRBD2; J: TRBJ2-3; V: TRBV7-2; length: 16; size: once; CDR3: CASRGLAGTSTDTQYF; DNA: TGTGCCAGCAGGGGACTAGCGGGGACTAGCACAGATACGCAGTATTTT
D: TRBD2; J: TRBJ2-3; V: TRBV28; length: 16; size: NA; CDR3: CASSLPAGGRTDTQYF; DNA: TGTGCCAGCAGTTTACCCGCGGGGGGCCGCACAGATACGCAGTATTTT
D: TRBD1; J: TRBJ1-2; V: TRBV29-1; length: 11; size: NA; CDR3: CSIWTGNGYTF; DNA: TGCAGCATTTGGACAGGGAATGGCTACACCTTC
D: TRBD1; J: TRBJ1-5; V: TRBV19; length: 11; size: NA; CDR3: CASSISQGLHF; DNA: TGTGCCAGTAGTATCTCACAGGGGTTGCATTTT
D: NA; J: TRBJ1-2; V: TRBV28; length: 13; size: NA; CDR3: CASRLGQNYGYTF; DNA: TGTGCCAGCCGCCTAGGACAGAACTATGGCTACACCTTC
D: TRBD2; J: TRBJ2-1; V: TRBV5-5; length: 16; size: NA; CDR3: CASSLGASGSVWEQFF; DNA: TGTGCCAGCAGCCTAGGGGCTAGCGGGAGCGTCTGGGAGCAGTTCTTC
D: TRBD2; J: TRBJ2-1; V: TRBV11-2; length: 15; size: NA; CDR3: CASSLRTSGSDEQFF; DNA: TGTGCCAGCAGCTTACGGACTAGCGGGAGCGATGAGCAGTTCTTC
D: NA; J: TRBJ2-7; V: TRBV28; length: 15; size: NA; CDR3: CASSPPDRRGYEQYF; DNA: TGTGCCAGCAGTCCCCCCGACAGGCGAGGGTACGAGCAGTACTTC
D: NA; J: TRBJ1-3; V: TRBV7-9; length: 16; size: NA; CDR3: CASSLRQTSSGNTIYF; DNA: TGTGCCAGCAGCTTAAGACAGACCTCCTCTGGAAACACCATATATTTT
D: TRBD1; J: TRBJ2-5; V: TRBV5-6; length: 14; size: NA; CDR3: CASINTGGEETQYF; DNA: TGTGCCTCCATCAACACAGGGGGAGAGGAGACCCAGTACTTC
D: NA; J: TRBJ2-7; V: TRBV7-2; length: 15; size: NA; CDR3: CASSLVADTAYEQYF; DNA: TGTGCCAGCAGCTTAGTTGCGGATACTGCCTACGAGCAGTACTTC
D: NA; J: TRBJ1-2; V: TRBV9; length: 15; size: once; CDR3: CASSPSRHRAYGYTF; DNA: TGTGCCAGCAGCCCCTCTCGCCACAGGGCGTATGGCTACACCTTC
D: TRBD2; J: TRBJ2-7; V: TRBV7-2; length: 16; size: NA; CDR3: CASSLAAGALRYEQYF; DNA: TGTGCCAGCAGCTTAGCAGCGGGGGCTCTGAGGTACGAGCAGTACTTC
D: NA; J: TRBJ2-5; V: TRBV7-2; length: 12; size: NA; CDR3: CASSRGVETQYF; DNA: TGTGCCAGCAGCCGCGGCGTGGAGACCCAGTACTTC
D: TRBD1; J: TRBJ1-5; V: TRBV5-8; length: 17; size: few; CDR3: CASSLGSRTGANQPQHF; DNA: TGTGCCAGCAGCTTGGGTAGTAGGACAGGGGCCAATCAGCCCCAGCATTTT
D: NA; J: TRBJ2-2; V: TRBV20-1; length: 14; size: NA; CDR3: CSASRASGIGELFF; DNA: TGCAGTGCTAGTCGGGCGTCGGGGATCGGGGAGCTGTTTTTT
D: NA; J: TRBJ2-2; V: TRBV5-4; length: 19; size: few; CDR3: CASSLGVMAGDWHTGELFF; DNA: TGTGCCAGCAGCTTGGGGGTCATGGCAGGGGATTGGCACACCGGGGAGCTGTTTTTT
D: NA; J: TRBJ2-2; V: TRBV2; length: 15; size: NA; CDR3: CASRETWGDTGELFF; DNA: TGTGCCAGCAGGGAAACTTGGGGGGACACCGGGGAGCTGTTTTTT
D: NA; J: TRBJ1-2; V: TRBV20-1; length: 12; size: NA; CDR3: CSASWRSNGYTF; DNA: TGCAGTGCTAGTTGGCGGTCTAATGGCTACACCTTC